These 25 T cell receptor beta chains originate from one sample sequenced in a study of T cells after yellow fever vaccination. In TCRdb, the 5' RACE reads were re-called with MiXCR into one record per CDR3 protein. The table includes some 200,000 distinct CDR3 sequences, approximately 11% detected once. This sample comprised CD8+ T cells sorted from PBMCs, obtained 15 days after the yellow fever booster vaccination. These receptors all come from a man aged 18 to 29 who received the YFV17D yellow fever vaccine.

The chain is built from TRBV30 and TRBJ2-3; weak D call: TRBD2 (6 bases). The CDR3 contains 14 residues. Germline V gives CDR1 GTSNPN, CDR2 SVGIG (reference sequence). Trimming pared 3 bases from V and 3 bases from J, leaving 13 bases between. The DNA of the CDR3 is TGTGCCTGGAGCGGGGGATTCGGGACAGATACGCAGTATTTT. This gives the protein CAWSGGFGTDTQYF.

This clonotype was counted only a few times. V is TRBV7-8 and J is TRBJ1-6; 10 bases fit TRBD1. CDR1 is SGHVS and CDR2 is FQNEAQ in the germline V gene. CDR3 length: 19 residues. The trim removed 1 base at V and 5 bases at J, leaving 11 bases unmatched. The CDR3 coding sequence is TGTGCCAGCAGCTTAGGGACAGGGGGAGAATATTGGGATAATTCACCCCTCCACTTT. This encodes CASSLGTGGEYWDNSPLHF.

This chain links TRBV29-1 with TRBJ2-2, with D unclear. In germline, CDR1 is SQVTM, CDR2 ANQGSEA. CDR3 length: 13 residues. The V and J ends lost 7 bases and 1 base respectively, with 10 bases between them. In DNA form, the CDR3 reads TGCAGCGCGAGGACGGAGAACACCGGGGAGCTGTTTTTT. It encodes CSARTENTGELFF.

In this sample, this clonotype turned up many times. This chain uses TRBV19 with TRBJ2-7; possibly TRBD2 for D (6 bases). Germline CDR1 reads LNHDA; CDR2 reads SQIVND (reference sequence). The CDR3 is made up of 14 amino acids. Trimming shortened V by 8 bases and J by 0 bases, and 14 bases separated the two germline ends. For the CDR3, the DNA is TGTGCCAGTGGGTCGGACGGGAGCTCCTACGAGCAGTACTTC. Translating it yields CASGSDGSSYEQYF.

This clonotype was observed a handful of times. The chain joins TRBV6-1 to TRBJ1-1, with 7 bases fitting TRBD1. This CDR3 region has 16 residues. Germline V gene sequence: CDR1 MNHNS, CDR2 SASEGT. V was clipped by 6 bases and J by 3 bases; unmatched bases: 13. The CDR3: CASSETQGSLYTEAFF. CDR3 nucleotide sequence: TGTGCCAGCAGCGAGACACAGGGGAGTCTTTACACTGAAGCTTTCTTT.

In this sample, this clonotype turned up many times. This sequence joins TRBV6-5 and TRBJ2-3; D gene uncertain. Trimming removed 3 bases from V and 0 bases from J, with 7 bases in between. The CDR3 spans 14 residues. Germline CDR1 reads MNHEY; CDR2 reads SVGAGI. As DNA, the CDR3 is TGTGCCAGCAGTTATGGACGGAGCACAGATACGCAGTATTTT. It encodes CASSYGRSTDTQYF.

This clonotype showed up just a few times. The chain carries TRBV6-5 and TRBJ2-4; D not certain. Trimming pared 3 bases from V and 0 bases from J, leaving 6 bases between. The CDR3 is 14 amino acids. Germline lookup yields CDR1 MNHEY and CDR2 SVGAGI. DNA for the CDR3: TGTGCCAGCAGTTATGGTCTAGCCAAAAACATTCAGTACTTC. Translated, it gives CASSYGLAKNIQYF.

This clonotype was counted between two and nine times. The rearrangement joins TRBV9 to TRBJ1-5; perhaps TRBD1 as D (5 bases). Trimming took off 4 bases at V and 7 bases at J, with 12 bases between the two ends. Germline assignment: CDR1 SGDLS and CDR2 YYNGEE. The CDR3 totals 13 residues. The CDR3 DNA reads TGTGCCAGCAGCCCCCGTGGGGGGCAGCCCCAGCATTTT. Translating it yields CASSPRGGQPQHF. Full variable domain (missing parts from reference TRBV9 and TRBJ1-5): DSGVTQTPKHLITATGQRVTLRCSPRSGDLSVYWYQQSLDQGLQFLIQYYNGEERAKGNILERFSAQQFPDLHSELNLSSLELGDSALYFCASSPRGGQPQHFGDGTRLSIL.

The chain is built from TRBV2 and TRBJ2-3, with D maybe TRBD2 (7 bases). Germline CDR1 is SNHLY and CDR2 is FYNNEI. Trimming cost V 8 bases and J 2 bases, with 17 bases left between them. The length of the CDR3 is 15 residues. The CDR3 reads CASQRGGGPTDTQYF. The CDR3 DNA sequence: TGTGCCAGCCAGAGGGGGGGGGGCCCCACAGATACGCAGTATTTT. The full variable domain, its missing parts supplied by reference TRBV2 and TRBJ2-3, is EPEVTQTPSHQVTQMGQEVILRCVPISNHLYFYWYRQILGQKVEFLVSFYNNEISEKSEIFDDQFSVERPDGSNFTLKIRSTKLEDSAMYFCASQRGGGPTDTQYFGPGTRLTVL.

This clonotype showed up many times. CDR3 loop: CASSHGTALEQYF. The CDR3 DNA follows: TGTGCCAGCAGTCACGGGACAGCCTTGGAGCAGTACTTC. The chain employs TRBV6-6 and TRBJ2-7; 7 positions agree with TRBD1. CDR1 and CDR2 from the germline V gene are MNHNY and SVGAGI (reference sequence). V lost 5 bases, J lost 7 bases, and 8 bases stayed unmatched. CDR3 length: 13 residues.

CDR3 loop: CAISEAGQLYNSPLHF. The CDR3 bases are TGTGCCATCAGTGAAGCTGGGCAGCTCTATAATTCACCCCTCCACTTT. The V gene is TRBV10-3, the J gene TRBJ1-6; D is uncertain. The length of the CDR3 is 16 residues. CDR1 is ENHRY and CDR2 is SYGVKD in the germline V gene. The germline V and J ends were trimmed by 3 bases and 3 bases, with 12 bases remaining between them.

At least ten counts were recorded for this clonotype. The chain combines TRBV7-9 with TRBJ2-3; D ambiguous. The CDR3 has 13 residues. Germline V lookup: CDR1 SEHNR, CDR2 FQNEAQ (reference sequence). V lost 2 bases to trimming and J lost 6 bases, with 9 bases between them. Here the CDR3 reads CASSLSEVDTQYF. The CDR3, as DNA: TGTGCCAGCAGCTTATCAGAGGTGGATACGCAGTATTTT.

The sample holds a few counts of this clonotype. This chain links TRBV27 with TRBJ1-1; D is unclear. This CDR3 spans 14 amino acids. V dropped 7 bases and J dropped 7 bases, with 19 bases sitting between them. The V gene's germline CDR1 is MNHEY and CDR2 SMNVEV (reference sequence). CDR3 nucleotides: TGTGCCAGCAACCCCCACAAGGGAGAGGGTGAAGCTTTCTTT. This encodes CASNPHKGEGEAFF.

This clonotype was counted between two and nine times. The chain combines TRBV6-5 with TRBJ2-2; D possibly corresponds to TRBD2 (7 bases). Between the trimmed V and J ends, which lost 2 bases and 4 bases, there was a span of 20 bases. CDR3 size: 18 residues. In germline, CDR1 is MNHEY, CDR2 SVGAGI. CDR3 DNA: TGTGCCAGCAGTTACCCGTTAGTGGGGGGGCTGGGCACCGGGGAGCTGTTTTTT. Its protein product is CASSYPLVGGLGTGELFF.

The rearrangement links TRBV7-8 to TRBJ1-6, with D uncertain. Germline CDR1 and CDR2: SGHVS and FQNEAQ. The germline V and J ends were trimmed by 1 base and 2 bases, with 3 bases remaining between them. The CDR3 is made up of 14 amino acids. CDR3 protein: CASSLGAYNSPLHF. CDR3 coding DNA: TGTGCCAGCAGCTTAGGCGCCTATAATTCACCCCTCCACTTT.

A few counts support this clonotype. The CDR3 protein is CASSFGPQQETQYF. The CDR3 DNA sequence: TGCGCCAGCAGCTTCGGACCGCAACAAGAGACCCAGTACTTC. The J gene is TRBJ2-5, the V gene TRBV5-1; D not resolved. The germline V gene has CDR1 SGHRS and CDR2 YFSETQ. V lost 2 bases to trimming and J lost 2 bases, with 10 bases between them. This CDR3 has 14 residues.

This rearrangement joins TRBV6-4 to TRBJ2-1, with TRBD1 matching 7 bases. With V trimmed by 1 base and J by 11 bases, 5 bases remained unmatched. The CDR3 runs 13 residues. CDR1 and CDR2 from the germline V gene are MRHNA and SNTAGT. In DNA form, the CDR3 reads TGTGCCAGCAGTGACTTCGCGGACAGGCAGCAGTTCTTC. It encodes CASSDFADRQQFF.

This clonotype was recorded a few times. This chain uses TRBV19 with TRBJ2-7; D gene ambiguous. V lost 1 base to trimming and J lost 2 bases, with 9 bases between them. Germline V gene lookup returns CDR1 LNHDA and CDR2 SQIVND (reference sequence). The CDR3 contains 14 residues. The CDR3 here is CASSIGPFPYEQYF. The CDR3 DNA reads TGTGCCAGTAGTATAGGGCCGTTTCCCTACGAGCAGTACTTC. Full variable domain (rest looked up from reference TRBV19 and TRBJ2-7): DGGITQSPKYLFRKEGQNVTLSCEQNLNHDAMYWYRQDPGQGLRLIYYSQIVNDFQKGDIAEGYSVSREKKESFPLTVTSAQKNPTAFYLCASSIGPFPYEQYFGPGTRLTVT.

The V and J genes are TRBV28 and TRBJ2-3; D might be TRBD2 (7 bases). Between the trimmed V and J ends, which lost 5 bases and 4 bases, there was a span of 16 bases. Germline lookup yields CDR1 MDHEN and CDR2 SYDVKM. The CDR3 consists of 15 residues. CDR3 DNA sequence: TGTGCCAGCAGTCCCTGGGGGGGCCAGGCAGATACGCAGTATTTT. It encodes CASSPWGGQADTQYF.

This clonotype has just a few counts. The chain links TRBV4-2 to TRBJ2-1; TRBD2 matches at 9 bases. Germline V gene data show CDR1 as LGHNA and CDR2 as YNFKEQ. After removal of 4 bases from V and 7 bases from J, the junction contained 11 bases not matched to a gene. The CDR3 is 16 residues long. The CDR3 sequence: CASSPLAGGPANEQFF. The CDR3 DNA is TGTGCCAGCAGCCCCCTGGCGGGGGGGCCTGCAAATGAGCAGTTCTTC.

The chain carries TRBV5-5 and TRBJ2-1, with D unresolved. CDR3 length equals 17 residues. The ends were cut back, 0 bases at V and 0 bases at J, with 13 bases in the middle. Germline lookup yields CDR1 SGHKS and CDR2 YYEKEE (reference sequence). CDR3 region: CASSLVLVFVSYNEQFF. The CDR3 DNA reads TGTGCCAGCAGCTTGGTGCTAGTATTTGTCTCCTACAATGAGCAGTTCTTC. The variable domain in full, completed from reference TRBV5-5 and TRBJ2-1, reads DAGVTQSPTHLIKTRGQQVTLRCSPISGHKSVSWYQQVLGQGPQFIFQYYEKEERGRGNFPDRFSARQFPNYSSELNVNALLLGDSALYLCASSLVLVFVSYNEQFFGPGTRLTVL.

This clonotype was detected a few times. This chain links TRBV11-2 with TRBJ2-1; 9 bases match TRBD2. V lost 7 bases, J lost 7 bases, and 11 bases stayed unmatched. The germline V gene encodes CDR1 SGHAT and CDR2 FQNNGV. The CDR3 covers 15 residues. Here the CDR3 DNA reads TGTGCCAGCACCCAGGACGCGCTAGCGGGGAATGAGCAGTTCTTC. Translating it yields CASTQDALAGNEQFF.

This clonotype was observed a handful of times. This rearrangement joins TRBV10-1 to TRBJ2-5; possibly TRBD2 for D (6 bases). This CDR3 region has 13 residues. V dropped 2 bases and J dropped 2 bases, with 6 bases sitting between them. Germline lookup yields CDR1 WNHNN and CDR2 SYGVQD (reference sequence). CDR3: CASSEAGQETQYF. The CDR3 DNA reads TGCGCCAGCAGTGAGGCGGGGCAAGAGACCCAGTACTTC.

This clonotype was seen a handful of times. The V and J genes are TRBV4-1 and TRBJ2-1; possibly TRBD1 or TRBD2 for D (6 bases each). V lost 3 bases and J 9 bases, leaving 18 bases between the germline ends. This CDR3 has 15 residues. The germline CDR1 and CDR2 sequences are MGHRA and YSYEKL. DNA of the CDR3: TGCGCCAGCAGCCATAAGGGGGGAGGAGTCTTTGAGCAGTTCTTC. Its translation is CASSHKGGGVFEQFF.

The rearrangement links TRBV19 to TRBJ2-7, with 7 nucleotides matching TRBD2. The CDR3 spans 14 residues. CDR1 and CDR2 from the germline V gene are LNHDA and SQIVND (reference sequence). V was pared by 5 bases and J by 2 bases, with 6 bases of the junction left unmatched. The CDR3 loop is CASSPGLGTYEQYF. The CDR3 DNA sequence: TGTGCCAGTAGTCCCGGACTAGGAACCTACGAGCAGTACTTC.